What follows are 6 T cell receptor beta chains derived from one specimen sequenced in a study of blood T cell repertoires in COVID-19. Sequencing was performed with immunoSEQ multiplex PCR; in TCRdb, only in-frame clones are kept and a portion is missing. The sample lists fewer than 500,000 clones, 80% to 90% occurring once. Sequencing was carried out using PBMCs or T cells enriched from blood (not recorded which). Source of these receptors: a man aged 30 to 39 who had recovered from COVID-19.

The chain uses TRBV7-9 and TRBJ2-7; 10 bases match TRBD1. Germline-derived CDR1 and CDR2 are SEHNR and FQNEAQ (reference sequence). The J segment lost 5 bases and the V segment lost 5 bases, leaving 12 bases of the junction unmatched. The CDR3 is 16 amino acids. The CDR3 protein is CASSIDRGLAPDEQYF. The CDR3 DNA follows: TGTGCCAGCAGCATAGACAGGGGGCTCGCGCCTGACGAGCAGTACTTC.

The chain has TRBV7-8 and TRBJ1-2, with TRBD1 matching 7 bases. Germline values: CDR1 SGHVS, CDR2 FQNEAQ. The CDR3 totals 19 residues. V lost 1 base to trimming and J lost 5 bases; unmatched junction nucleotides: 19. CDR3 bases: TGTGCCAGCAGCTTAGTTCCGCGCGACAGGGAGGAACGGCTATATGGCTACACCTTC. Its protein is CASSLVPRDREERLYGYTF.

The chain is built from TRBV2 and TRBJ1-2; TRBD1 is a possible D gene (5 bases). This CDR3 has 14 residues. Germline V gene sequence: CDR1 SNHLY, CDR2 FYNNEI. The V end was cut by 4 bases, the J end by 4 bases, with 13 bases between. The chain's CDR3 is CASSGGRDLYGYTF. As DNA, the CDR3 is TGTGCCAGCAGTGGTGGCAGGGATCTCTATGGCTACACCTTC.

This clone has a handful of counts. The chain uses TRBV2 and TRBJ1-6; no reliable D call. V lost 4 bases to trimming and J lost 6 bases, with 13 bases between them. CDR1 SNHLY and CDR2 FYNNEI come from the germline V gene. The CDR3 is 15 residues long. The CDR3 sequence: CASSVDFGFNSPLHF. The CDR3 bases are TGTGCCAGCAGTGTGGACTTTGGGTTTAATTCACCCCTCCACTTT.

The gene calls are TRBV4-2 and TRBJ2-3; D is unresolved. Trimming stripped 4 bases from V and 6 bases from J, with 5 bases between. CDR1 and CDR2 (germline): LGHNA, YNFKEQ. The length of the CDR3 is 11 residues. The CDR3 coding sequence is TGTGCCAGCAGCCCCGGGGATACGCAGTATTTT. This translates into CASSPGDTQYF.

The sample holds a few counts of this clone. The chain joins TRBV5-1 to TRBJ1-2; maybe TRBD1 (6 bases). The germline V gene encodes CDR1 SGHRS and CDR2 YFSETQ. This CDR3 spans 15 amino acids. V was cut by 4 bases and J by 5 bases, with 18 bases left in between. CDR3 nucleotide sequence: TGCGCCAGCAGCAATACAGGGAATCCCCAATATGGCTACACCTTC. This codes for CASSNTGNPQYGYTF.